This is a list of T cell receptor beta chains from one sample in a study of spatial heterogeneity in lung cancer. TCRdb independently ran MiXCR on the 5' RACE reads; one entry per CDR3 protein. The sample lists about 24,000 distinct CDR3 sequences, about 3% occurring once. Sample: PBMCs, taken at surgery. The origin of the receptors is a female donor with early-stage non-small cell lung cancer. Each CDR3 is given with its conserved first and last residue. D genes are given only for firm matches. Some rows mark clone size as missing; the rest say once, few, many or name a class of expanded clone.

V	D	size	J	CDR3	DNA
TRBV7-3	-	many	TRBJ2-2	CASSLKDAGELFF	TGTGCCAGCAGCTTAAAGGATGCCGGGGAGCTGTTTTTT
TRBV20-1	-	many	TRBJ1-5	CSARDLGVYQPQHF	TGCAGTGCTAGAGATCTCGGGGTATATCAGCCCCAGCATTTT
TRBV5-8	-	many	TRBJ1-5	CASSKEGPAGQPQHF	TGTGCCAGCAGTAAGGAGGGGCCTGCCGGTCAGCCCCAGCATTTT
TRBV2	-	many	TRBJ2-7	CASIAGLQAYEQYF	TGTGCCAGCATTGCCGGCTTACAAGCCTACGAGCAGTACTTC
TRBV5-1	-	many	TRBJ1-1	CASSEDGLNTEAFF	TGCGCCAGCAGCGAGGACGGCCTGAACACTGAAGCTTTCTTT
TRBV29-1	-	many	TRBJ2-1	CSVVHPRGDEQFF	TGCAGCGTTGTACACCCAAGGGGCGATGAGCAGTTCTTC
TRBV6-5	TRBD1	many	TRBJ2-1	CASRNRDRGTDEQFF	TGTGCCAGCAGAAACCGAGACAGGGGAACAGATGAGCAGTTCTTC
TRBV5-6	-	many	TRBJ2-7	CASNWRGSYEQYF	TGTGCCAGCAACTGGCGAGGGTCCTACGAGCAGTACTTC
TRBV5-6	-	many	TRBJ2-7	CASSPVGGVTYEQYF	TGTGCCAGCAGCCCTGTCGGCGGGGTCACCTACGAGCAGTACTTC
TRBV4-1	TRBD2	many	TRBJ2-2	CASSQRSLAGTGELFF	TGCGCCAGCAGCCAAAGAAGTCTAGCGGGCACCGGGGAGCTGTTTTTT
TRBV6-1	TRBD2	many	TRBJ2-3	CASSRLAGTDTQYF	TGTGCCAGCAGCCGACTAGCAGGCACAGATACGCAGTATTTT
TRBV9	-	many	TRBJ2-2	CASSGRTVELFF	TGTGCCAGCAGCGGACGGACAGTCGAGCTGTTTTTT
TRBV20-1	TRBD2	-	TRBJ2-1	CSARGGTSGSVSSYNEQFF	TGCAGTGCCAGAGGGGGGACTAGCGGGAGTGTTAGCTCCTACAATGAGCAGTTCTTC